The next 16 T cell receptor beta chains were all read from a single sample in a study of response to subunit inactivated influenza vaccine. Using its own MiXCR run on the RT-PCR reads, TCRdb lists one record per CDR3 protein. The data contain about 780,000 distinct CDR3 sequences, approximately 17% of them singletons. Specimen: PBMCs from blood, collected 5 to 6 days after vaccination. The receptor source for this set is a man aged 45-65 years who received an inactivated influenza vaccine.

This clonotype has a count of ten or more. V usage is TRBV5-6 and J usage is TRBJ2-6; the D call may be TRBD1 or TRBD2 (5 bases each). Trimming pared 3 bases from V and 0 bases from J, leaving 13 bases between. CDR1 and CDR2 (germline): SGHDT, YYEEEE. The CDR3 has 17 amino acids. The CDR3 sequence: CASSSGPILSGANVLTF. DNA of the CDR3: TGTGCCAGCAGCTCGGGACCGATCCTCTCTGGGGCCAACGTCCTGACTTTC.

This clonotype came up a few times. The chain carries TRBV20-1 and TRBJ1-1; weak D call: TRBD1 (5 bases). The germline gives CDR1 DFQATT, CDR2 SNEGSKA (reference sequence). V dropped 4 bases and J dropped 1 base, with 13 bases sitting between them. The length of the CDR3 is 14 residues. CDR3 bases: TGCAGTGCTACCGCCGCGGGGCCGAACACTGAAGCTTTCTTT. This encodes CSATAAGPNTEAFF.

This clonotype was counted many times. This CDR3 reads CSARALGTVKPYEQYF. CDR3 coding DNA: TGCAGTGCTAGAGCCCTAGGGACAGTGAAACCCTACGAGCAGTACTTC. The chain joins TRBV20-1 to TRBJ2-7; 7 bases are a match to TRBD1. The germline gives CDR1 DFQATT, CDR2 SNEGSKA (reference sequence). The CDR3 extends over 16 amino acids. Trimming at V came to 1 base and at J to 2 bases, leaving 11 bases not matched to a gene.

The CDR3 reads CASSFSSGIYF. The CDR3 nucleotides are TGTGCCAGCAGTTTTTCCTCGGGGATATATTTT. The J gene is TRBJ1-3, the V gene TRBV12-3 or TRBV12-4, with unresolved D. The CDR3 runs to 11 residues. V lost 3 bases, J lost 13 bases, and 10 bases lay in between.

V usage is TRBV20-1 and J usage is TRBJ2-3; tentative D call: TRBD2 (6 bases). V was pared by 2 bases and J by 2 bases, with 14 bases between. The germline V gene has CDR1 DFQATT and CDR2 SNEGSKA (reference sequence). The CDR3 has 15 residues. The CDR3, as DNA: TGCAGTGCTAGATTTCCGACTAGTTTCACAGATACGCAGTATTTT. It yields the protein CSARFPTSFTDTQYF.

The rearrangement links TRBV7-9 to TRBJ2-5; 11 bases line up with TRBD2. V gave up 6 bases and J gave up 2 bases; unmatched junction bases: 8. The germline CDR1 and CDR2 sequences are SEHNR and FQNEAQ (reference sequence). CDR3 length: 16 residues. In DNA form, the CDR3 reads TGTGCCAGCAGGCGCGGACTAGCGGGTGGGCAAGAGACCCAGTACTTC. The encoded protein is CASRRGLAGGQETQYF. Full variable domain (remainder filled in from reference TRBV7-9 and TRBJ2-5): DTGVSQNPRHKITKRGQNVTFRCDPISEHNRLYWYRQTLGQGPEFLTYFQNEAQLEKSRLLSDRFSAERPKGSFSTLEIQRTEQGDSAMYLCASRRGLAGGQETQYFGPGTRLLVL.

This clonotype was detected a few times. This chain uses TRBV20-1 with TRBJ1-4, with D possibly matching TRBD1 (6 bases). The CDR3 totals 13 residues. V gave up 5 bases and J gave up 8 bases, with 15 bases separating them. The V gene's germline CDR1 is DFQATT and CDR2 SNEGSKA (reference sequence). CDR3 residues: CSAGGAGNEKLFF. CDR3 DNA: TGCAGTGCTGGGGGGGCAGGGAACGAAAAACTGTTTTTT.

The CDR3, as DNA: TGCGCCAGCAGCCAAGACGGCCGTATCCCCTATGGCTACACCTTC. Protein sequence: CASSQDGRIPYGYTF. The rearrangement uses TRBV4-1 and TRBJ1-2; D remains ambiguous. CDR3 length: 15 residues. CDR1 is MGHRA, CDR2 YSYEKL, per germline. V gave up 0 bases and J gave up 4 bases, with 12 bases separating them.

V and J are TRBV27 and TRBJ2-7, with unresolved D. This CDR3 is 17 amino acids long. Per germline, CDR1 MNHEY and CDR2 SMNVEV (reference sequence). V was clipped by 0 bases and J by 4 bases, with 19 bases between them. The CDR3 is CASSLSASLIGWYEQYF. CDR3 nucleotides: TGTGCCAGCAGTTTATCGGCGTCCCTTATTGGTTGGTACGAGCAGTACTTC.

This chain uses TRBV6-1 with TRBJ2-5, with 8 bases aligning to TRBD1. The germline V gene has CDR1 MNHNS and CDR2 SASEGT. The CDR3 spans 18 residues. V was pared by 7 bases and J by 3 bases, with 19 bases of the junction left unmatched. The CDR3 loop is CASTKPTGAQGTEETQYF. The DNA for the CDR3 is TGTGCCAGCACCAAACCGACAGGGGCCCAGGGGACGGAAGAGACCCAGTACTTC.

This clonotype was detected only a few times. The gene calls are TRBV29-1 and TRBJ2-3; 7 bases align to TRBD1. This CDR3 has 14 amino acids. Trimming cost V 1 base and J 1 base; bases outside gene matches: 2. Germline loops: CDR1 SQVTM, CDR2 ANQGSEA. The CDR3: CSVEGGQGTDTQYF. The CDR3 DNA is TGCAGCGTTGAAGGTGGACAGGGCACAGATACGCAGTATTTT.

On this clonotype itself: Its ends do not fully match the called genes, so a read error is possible. The chain employs TRBV12-3 or TRBV12-4 and TRBJ2-3; the D is unclear. This CDR3 comprises 13 residues. CDR3 DNA: TGTGCCAGCAGTTTACTTACTATCGATACGCTGTATTTT. Protein product: CASSLLTIDTLYF.

This clonotype was counted only a few times. J is TRBJ1-2 and V is TRBV12-3 or TRBV12-4; D is ambiguous. V lost 5 bases and J lost 7, with 23 bases in between. The CDR3 sequence is 16 residues long. CDR3: CASSPSIRGVGGGYTF. CDR3 sequence (DNA): TGTGCCAGCAGTCCCTCAATCCGGGGTGTCGGTGGTGGCTACACCTTC.

This clonotype was seen a few times. The CDR3 reads CASSLTGGNGYTF. CDR3 bases: TGCGCCAGCAGCCTGACAGGGGGCAATGGCTACACCTTC. This chain joins TRBV5-1 and TRBJ1-2, with TRBD1 matching 10 bases. The CDR3 loop spans 13 amino acids. The trim removed 4 bases at V and 6 bases at J, leaving 3 bases unmatched. Germline-derived CDR1 and CDR2 are SGHRS and YFSETQ.

This chain links TRBV28 with TRBJ1-2; D is unresolved. Germline loops: CDR1 MDHEN, CDR2 SYDVKM. Between the trimmed V and J ends, which lost 7 bases and 4 bases, there was a span of 16 bases. The CDR3 covers 14 residues. The CDR3 sequence is CASTGAIILYGYTF. The CDR3 DNA sequence: TGTGCCAGCACTGGAGCGATAATTCTCTATGGCTACACCTTC.

The chain employs TRBV20-1 and TRBJ1-2; 9 bases line up with TRBD1. Germline CDR1 DFQATT, CDR2 SNEGSKA (reference sequence). The V gene end was trimmed by 0 bases and the J gene end by 2 bases; junction bases not matched to a gene: 1. The CDR3 is made up of 14 amino acids. The DNA of the CDR3 is TGCAGTGCTAGAGATGACAGGGGGAACTATGGCTACACCTTC. The encoded protein is CSARDDRGNYGYTF.